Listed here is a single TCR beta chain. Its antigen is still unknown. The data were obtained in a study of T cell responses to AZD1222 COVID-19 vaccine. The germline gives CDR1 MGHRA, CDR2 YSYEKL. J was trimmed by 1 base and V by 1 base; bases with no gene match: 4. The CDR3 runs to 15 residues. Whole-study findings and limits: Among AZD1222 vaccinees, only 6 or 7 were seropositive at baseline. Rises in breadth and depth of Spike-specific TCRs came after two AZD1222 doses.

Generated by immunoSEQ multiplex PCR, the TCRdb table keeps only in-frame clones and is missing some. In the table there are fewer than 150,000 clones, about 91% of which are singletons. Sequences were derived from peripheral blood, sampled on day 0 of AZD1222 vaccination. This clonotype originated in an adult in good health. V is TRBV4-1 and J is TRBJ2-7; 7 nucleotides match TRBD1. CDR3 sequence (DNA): TGCGCCAGCAGCCAAGTCGGACAGGCTTCCTACGAGCAGTACTTC. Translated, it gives CASSQVGQASYEQYF.